Presented here are 29 T cell receptor beta chains from one specimen sequenced in a study of blood T cell repertoires in COVID-19. Profiled with immunoSEQ multiplex PCR; TCRdb holds only in-frame clones, not every one. Of 100,000 to 150,000 clones listed, 86% are singletons. The sample taken for sequencing was peripheral blood. These TCRs come from a human donor in a cohort sampled during active COVID-19.

A single count supports this clone. The chain couples TRBV20-1 to TRBJ2-3; no reliable D call. Trimming took 1 base from V and 4 from J, leaving 3 bases between them. This CDR3 is 11 amino acids long. Germline lookup yields CDR1 DFQATT and CDR2 SNEGSKA (reference sequence). The CDR3 region has the DNA TGCAGTGCTAGAGCCGCAGATACGCAGTATTTT. Translated, it gives CSARAADTQYF.

This clone has only one observation. This chain uses TRBV27 with TRBJ2-4, with D unresolved. The germline V gene has CDR1 MNHEY and CDR2 SMNVEV (reference sequence). The CDR3 has 14 amino acids. The V end was cut by 6 bases, the J end by 0 bases, with 9 bases between. The CDR3 loop is CASRATLAKNIQYF. CDR3 DNA sequence: TGTGCCAGCAGAGCGACGTTAGCCAAAAACATTCAGTACTTC.

This rearrangement joins TRBV12-3 or TRBV12-4 to TRBJ2-7, with D tentatively TRBD2 (5 bases). The germline V and J ends were trimmed by 5 bases and 3 bases, with 11 bases remaining between them. The CDR3 is 13 residues long. The DNA of the CDR3 is TGTGCCAGCAGTCCTGCCCGGGGCTACGAGCAGTACTTC. Its protein product is CASSPARGYEQYF.

This rearrangement joins TRBV12-5 to TRBJ2-3; TRBD2 matches 11 bases. The CDR3 covers 15 residues. The germline CDR1 and CDR2 sequences are LGHNT and FRNRAP. V was clipped by 5 bases and J by 2 bases; unmatched bases: 3. The chain's CDR3 is CASGLGLAATDTQYF. CDR3 nucleotides: TGTGCTAGTGGTCTGGGACTAGCGGCCACAGATACGCAGTATTTT.

V is TRBV5-4 and J is TRBJ2-5; 12 nucleotides align to TRBD2. J lost 7 bases, V lost 3 bases, and 7 bases had no gene match. The CDR3 length is 15 residues. CDR1 and CDR2 (germline): SGHNT, YYREEE (reference sequence). DNA for the CDR3: TGTGCCAGCAGCTCGATGACTAGCGGGAGCGGGACCCAGTACTTC. Translated, it gives CASSSMTSGSGTQYF.

The chain recombines TRBV11-3 with TRBJ2-1; unclear D gene. The CDR3 extends over 13 amino acids. Trimming shortened V by 5 bases and J by 10 bases, and 15 bases separated the two germline ends. CDR1 is SGHNT, CDR2 YENEEA, per germline. In nucleotides, the CDR3 is TGTGCCAGCAGCCCCCCTGCCTCGGAGGAGCAGTTCTTC. Translation gives CASSPPASEEQFF.

This chain uses TRBV27 with TRBJ2-7, with D possibly matching TRBD2 (5 bases). The germline V gene has CDR1 MNHEY and CDR2 SMNVEV (reference sequence). The CDR3 spans 16 residues. Trimming took off 1 base at V and 0 bases at J, with 13 bases between the two ends. The DNA for the CDR3 is TGTGCCAGCAGTTTATGGCCGGCGGGTAGCTCCTACGAGCAGTACTTC. It specifies CASSLWPAGSSYEQYF.

The genes are TRBV7-3 and TRBJ2-1, with a weak D call TRBD2 (5 bases). The V end was cut by 5 bases, the J end by 4 bases, with 15 bases between. The V gene's germline CDR1 is SGHTA and CDR2 FQGTGA. There are 15 residues in the CDR3. The CDR3 protein is CASSRTRETYNEQFF. The CDR3 nucleotides are TGTGCCAGCAGCAGAACCCGGGAAACATACAATGAGCAGTTCTTC.

This chain uses TRBV19 with TRBJ2-5, with TRBD2 identical over 10 bases. Trimming took 3 bases from V and 4 from J; bases not matched to a gene: 8. The CDR3 runs to 16 residues. Germline-derived CDR1 and CDR2 are LNHDA and SQIVND (reference sequence). The CDR3 DNA is TGTGCCAGTAGTATTCTTTCTAGCGGGAGTGGAGAGACCCAGTACTTC. It encodes CASSILSSGSGETQYF.

This CDR3 reads CASSQGETEANYGYTF. The CDR3, as DNA: TGTGCCAGCAGTCAAGGAGAGACAGAAGCTAACTATGGCTACACCTTC. This chain links TRBV7-6 with TRBJ1-2; D is perhaps TRBD1 (5 bases). The V and J ends lost 6 bases and 0 bases respectively, with 17 bases between them. From germline, CDR1 is SGHVS and CDR2 FNYEAQ. CDR3 length: 16 amino acids.

The V and J genes are TRBV10-1 and TRBJ2-7; D ambiguous. This CDR3 is built from 13 residues. Trimming took 8 bases from V and 2 from J, leaving 13 bases between them. Germline CDR1 WNHNN, CDR2 SYGVQD (reference sequence). Written as DNA, the CDR3 is TGCGCCAGCGTAGGCGGAGCTACCTACGAGCAGTACTTC. Protein product: CASVGGATYEQYF.

This sequence joins TRBV9 and TRBJ2-1; 9 bases are a match to TRBD1. CDR1 and CDR2 (germline): SGDLS, YYNGEE. The J segment lost 7 bases and the V segment lost 2 bases, leaving 10 bases of the junction unmatched. This CDR3 has 16 amino acids. CDR3 coding DNA: TGTGCCAGCAGCGTCGGCTGGGGGACAGGGTTTAATGAGCAGTTCTTC. Protein: CASSVGWGTGFNEQFF.

The J gene is TRBJ2-7, the V gene TRBV19; 8 bases align to TRBD2. This CDR3 has 15 amino acids. Trimming at V came to 5 bases and at J to 3 bases, leaving 9 bases not matched to a gene. Germline lookup yields CDR1 LNHDA and CDR2 SQIVND (reference sequence). CDR3 in DNA: TGTGCCAGTAGTCCCATGGCCGGGGGGGGCTACGAGCAGTACTTC. Its protein is CASSPMAGGGYEQYF.

The gene calls are TRBV4-1 and TRBJ2-6; D is undetermined. Germline V lookup: CDR1 MGHRA, CDR2 YSYEKL. The CDR3 has 17 amino acids. Trimming removed 0 bases at V and 0 bases at J, with 9 bases between. The CDR3 DNA is TGCGCCAGCAGCCAAGAAGAGGAGAACTCTGGGGCCAACGTCCTGACTTTC. Translated, it gives CASSQEEENSGANVLTF.

The J gene is TRBJ2-1, the V gene TRBV6-4; 13 nucleotides match TRBD2. The V and J ends lost 6 bases and 0 bases, in that order; junction bases with no gene match: 8. Germline lookup yields CDR1 MRHNA and CDR2 SNTAGT. The CDR3 runs to 18 residues. The CDR3 here is CASSGTSGVPSSYNEQFF. In nucleotides, the CDR3 is TGTGCCAGCAGCGGGACTAGCGGGGTACCTAGCTCCTACAATGAGCAGTTCTTC.

This clone was picked up a small number of times. The V call is TRBV19, the J call TRBJ2-3; the match to TRBD2 covers 8 bases. V trimming: 3 bases; J trimming: 6 bases; junction bases outside the gene matches: 5. The CDR3 has 14 residues. Per germline, CDR1 LNHDA and CDR2 SQIVND (reference sequence). This chain's CDR3 is CASSIRTSWDTQYF. In DNA, the CDR3 is TGTGCCAGTAGTATTAGGACTAGCTGGGATACGCAGTATTTT.

The V and J genes are TRBV3-1 (or the pseudogene TRBV3-2) and TRBJ2-5; TRBD2 matches 13 bases. Germline CDR1 is LGHDT and CDR2 is YNNKEL (reference sequence). J gave up 5 bases and V 1 base, and 10 bases lay outside the gene matches. This CDR3 region has 18 residues. The CDR3 loop is CASSQGYPGLAGLETQYF. The CDR3 DNA is TGTGCCAGCAGCCAAGGTTATCCGGGACTAGCGGGACTGGAGACCCAGTACTTC.

The rearrangement uses TRBV27 and TRBJ1-2, with D possibly TRBD1 on 5 matching bases. The CDR3 totals 14 residues. The germline V gene has CDR1 MNHEY and CDR2 SMNVEV (reference sequence). The V end was cut by 0 bases, the J end by 5 bases, with 10 bases between. The CDR3 DNA sequence: TGTGCCAGCAGTTTATCGACAGCTTCGTATGGCTACACCTTC. It encodes CASSLSTASYGYTF.

This sequence joins TRBV2 and TRBJ2-7; maybe TRBD1 (5 bases). V was shortened by 6 bases and J by 2 bases, with 11 bases between the two germline ends. In germline, CDR1 is SNHLY, CDR2 FYNNEI. The length of the CDR3 is 13 residues. For the CDR3, the DNA is TGTGCCAGCAGAGCCGACAGTACCTACGAGCAGTACTTC. This sequence encodes CASRADSTYEQYF. Complete variable domain (other parts from reference TRBV2 and TRBJ2-7): EPEVTQTPSHQVTQMGQEVILRCVPISNHLYFYWYRQILGQKVEFLVSFYNNEISEKSEIFDDQFSVERPDGSNFTLKIRSTKLEDSAMYFCASRADSTYEQYFGPGTRLTVT.

This clone has only a few counts. This chain links TRBV12-3 or TRBV12-4 with TRBJ2-7; TRBD2 matches at 8 bases. The J segment lost 6 bases and the V segment lost 5 bases, leaving 3 bases of the junction unmatched. CDR3 length equals 12 residues. Written as DNA, the CDR3 is TGTGCCAGCAGTGTGCGGGAGGTCGAGCAGTACTTC. As protein: CASSVREVEQYF.

The gene calls are TRBV30 and TRBJ2-5; TRBD2 matches 13 bases. The CDR3 contains 15 residues. The V segment lost 1 base and the J segment 5 bases; nucleotides outside the gene matches: 4. CDR1 and CDR2 (germline): GTSNPN, SVGIG (reference sequence). CDR3 sequence: CAWSAGLAGRETQYF. The CDR3 region has the DNA TGTGCCTGGAGTGCGGGACTAGCGGGAAGGGAGACCCAGTACTTC.

The chain joins TRBV27 to TRBJ2-7; possible D gene TRBD1, 5 bases. Germline V gene data show CDR1 as MNHEY and CDR2 as SMNVEV (reference sequence). Deletions cut 3 bases from V and 3 bases from J, with 12 bases between. The CDR3 runs 14 residues. The CDR3 here is CASSFSDTNYEQYF. Written as DNA, the CDR3 is TGTGCCAGCAGTTTCTCGGACACGAACTACGAGCAGTACTTC.

The genes are TRBV13 and TRBJ2-2; 9 nucleotides line up with TRBD1. Germline V gene lookup returns CDR1 PRHDT and CDR2 FYEKMQ (reference sequence). The V gene end was trimmed by 4 bases and the J gene end by 4 bases; junction bases not matched to a gene: 10. This CDR3 is built from 17 residues. CDR3 residues: CASSSSPGQGSTGELFF. Written as DNA, the CDR3 is TGTGCCAGCAGCTCGTCCCCGGGACAGGGATCCACCGGGGAGCTGTTTTTT.

V is TRBV11-3 and J is TRBJ2-1, with D possibly matching TRBD2 (7 bases). This CDR3 has 19 amino acids. V lost 2 bases and J 5 bases, leaving 25 bases between the germline ends. Germline values: CDR1 SGHNT, CDR2 YENEEA. The CDR3 reads CASSLPLISKGGSDNEQFF. In nucleotides, the CDR3 is TGTGCCAGCAGCTTACCCCTCATAAGTAAGGGGGGGTCCGACAATGAGCAGTTCTTC.

This chain connects TRBV6-4 to TRBJ2-3; 7 bases are shared with TRBD2. Germline lookup yields CDR1 MRHNA and CDR2 SNTAGT. The CDR3 is 15 residues long. With 10 bases clipped from V and 0 bases from J, the junction kept 10 bases outside the gene matches. CDR3 amino acids: CATTPPSGSTDTQYF. CDR3 in DNA: TGTGCCACCACACCTCCTAGCGGTAGCACAGATACGCAGTATTTT.

In DNA form, the CDR3 reads TGCAGTGCTAGTGGACAGTCAACCTTCTATAATTCACCCCTCCACTTT. This encodes CSASGQSTFYNSPLHF. This chain joins TRBV20-1 and TRBJ1-6; D might be TRBD1 (6 bases). Germline V CDR1 and CDR2: DFQATT, SNEGSKA (reference sequence). Trimming took 3 bases from V and 3 from J, leaving 15 bases between them. The CDR3 is made up of 16 amino acids.

The rearrangement uses TRBV7-9 and TRBJ1-5; D gene ambiguous. Per germline, CDR1 SEHNR and CDR2 FQNEAQ (reference sequence). V dropped 1 base and J dropped 4 bases, with 20 bases sitting between them. The CDR3 has 18 amino acids. In DNA, the CDR3 is TGTGCCAGCAGCTTAGTTCGTGCGGGCAGGATGGGAAATCAGCCCCAGCATTTT. Its protein is CASSLVRAGRMGNQPQHF.

Here the CDR3 DNA reads TGCGCCAGCAGCTTGGGGCAGGGGCCCTATGGCTACACCTTC. Protein: CASSLGQGPYGYTF. This chain uses TRBV5-1 with TRBJ1-2, with D possibly TRBD1 on 6 matching bases. The germline V and J ends were trimmed by 0 bases and 4 bases, with 10 bases remaining between them. The CDR3 loop spans 14 amino acids. In germline, CDR1 is SGHRS, CDR2 YFSETQ. Drawing the rest from reference TRBV5-1 and TRBJ1-2, the complete variable domain is KAGVTQTPRYLIKTRGQQVTLSCSPISGHRSVSWYQQTPGQGLQFLFEYFSETQRNKGNFPGRFSGRQFSNSRSEMNVSTLELGDSALYLCASSLGQGPYGYTFGSGTRLTVV.

This sequence joins TRBV6-5 and TRBJ1-1; D gene ambiguous. CDR3 length: 10 amino acids. The V end lost 6 bases, the J end lost 8 bases, and 7 bases lay between the germline ends. Germline V gene lookup returns CDR1 MNHEY and CDR2 SVGAGI. The CDR3 sequence: CASRETEAFF. CDR3 bases: TGTGCCAGCAGGGAGACGGAAGCTTTCTTT.